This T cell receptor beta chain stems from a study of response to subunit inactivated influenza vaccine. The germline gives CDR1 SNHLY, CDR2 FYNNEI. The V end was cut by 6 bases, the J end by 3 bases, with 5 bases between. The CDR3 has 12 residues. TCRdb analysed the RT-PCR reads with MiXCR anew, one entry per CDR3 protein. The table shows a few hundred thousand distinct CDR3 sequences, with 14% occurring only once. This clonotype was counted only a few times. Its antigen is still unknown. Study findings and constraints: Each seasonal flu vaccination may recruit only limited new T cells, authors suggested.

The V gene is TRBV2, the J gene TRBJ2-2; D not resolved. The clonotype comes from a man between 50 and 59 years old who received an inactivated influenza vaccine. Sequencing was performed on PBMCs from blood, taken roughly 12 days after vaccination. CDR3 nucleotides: TGTGCCAGCAGGGCCGACACCGGGGAGCTGTTTTTT. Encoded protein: CASRADTGELFF.